This T cell receptor beta chain was identified in a study of regulatory T cells in long-lasting Graves disease. Across the study: By definition, persistent Graves' disease involved antithyroid drugs for over 5 years alongside positive TSH receptor antibodies.

Building of the TCR beta libraries involved iRepertoire HTBI primers and Arm-PCR of CDR3 regions. TCRdb ran MiXCR on the multiplex PCR reads and lists one entry per CDR3 protein. The table has over 450,000 distinct CDR3 sequences, 20% to 25% seen once; the top ten hold around 7%. The germline V gene has CDR1 LNHDA and CDR2 SQIVND (reference sequence). V was pared by 9 bases and J by 0 bases, with 11 bases between. The CDR3 contains 14 residues. Time point reported: persistent/refractory GD, antithyroid drugs over 5 years with positive TRAb. PBMC-derived RNA was used for the TCR library. The TCR was taken from a female donor with Graves disease. Here the sequenced sample was peripheral blood mononuclear cells (PBMCs), taken when the disease was refractory, from a patient treated with antithyroid drugs. The V call is TRBV19, the J call TRBJ1-4; unclear D gene. The chain's CDR3 is CASHLGATNEKLFF. In DNA, the CDR3 is TGTGCCAGCCACTTGGGTGCAACTAATGAAAAACTGTTTTTT. The full variable domain, with the rest looked up from reference TRBV19 and TRBJ1-4, is DGGITQSPKYLFRKEGQNVTLSCEQNLNHDAMYWYRQDPGQGLRLIYYSQIVNDFQKGDIAEGYSVSREKKESFPLTVTSAQKNPTAFYLCASHLGATNEKLFFGSGTQLSVL.